Following are 8 T cell receptor beta chains from one sample sequenced in a study of graft-versus-host responses after intestinal transplantation. The protocol was immunoSEQ multiplex PCR, while the TCRdb copy is restricted to in-frame clones and leaves out a portion. This sample carries 25,000 to 30,000 clones, 85% to 95% of them seen once, and the ten largest clones take 0.45% to 0.6%. Source: PBMCs, taken 18 days after transplant. The source of these receptors is a human patient who received an intestinal transplant, so some T cells may come from the graft donor.

The J gene is TRBJ2-3, the V gene TRBV5-4; TRBD2 aligns across 11 bases. V shed 5 bases, J shed 2 bases, and the junction held 7 bases outside the gene matches. This CDR3 contains 16 residues. Looked up from germline, CDR1 is SGHNT and CDR2 is YYREEE (reference sequence). CDR3 protein: CASRYGSGGATDTQYF. For the CDR3, the DNA is TGTGCCAGCAGATATGGTAGCGGGGGGGCCACAGATACGCAGTATTTT.

The sample holds one count of this clone. The chain combines TRBV15 with TRBJ1-5; 9 nucleotides line up with TRBD1. The CDR3 extends over 15 amino acids. Per the germline V gene, CDR1 is LNHNV and CDR2 is YYDKDF (reference sequence). Germline trimming cut 3 bases from V and 0 bases from J; bases unmatched to any gene: 0. The CDR3 nucleotides are TGTGCCACCAGCAGGGACAGGGGTAGCAATCAGCCCCAGCATTTT. This codes for CATSRDRGSNQPQHF.

The chain couples TRBV27 to TRBJ2-7; D is possibly TRBD1 (5 bases). CDR3 size: 15 residues. The germline gives CDR1 MNHEY, CDR2 SMNVEV (reference sequence). V lost 0 bases, J lost 0 bases, and 9 bases lay in between. The CDR3 reads CASSLSARDSYEQYF. The CDR3 nucleotides are TGTGCCAGCAGTTTATCGGCCAGGGACTCCTACGAGCAGTACTTC.

The V gene is TRBV7-6, the J gene TRBJ1-6; a possible D gene is TRBD1 (6 bases). Trimming removed 1 base from V and 7 bases from J, with 11 bases in between. Germline V gene lookup returns CDR1 SGHVS and CDR2 FNYEAQ. This CDR3 is built from 15 residues. The CDR3 DNA reads as TGTGCCAGCAGCTTAGAGGGGGGGTGGAATTCACCCCTCCACTTT. This translates into CASSLEGGWNSPLHF.

The chain joins TRBV10-2 to TRBJ1-1; D is unresolved. The CDR3 runs 13 residues. Germline CDR1 is WSHSY and CDR2 is SAAADI. Trimming removed 7 bases from V and 1 base from J, with 10 bases in between. The chain's CDR3 is CASKITKNTEAFF. The DNA for the CDR3 is TGCGCCAGCAAAATCACTAAGAACACTGAAGCTTTCTTT.

V and J are TRBV6-6 and TRBJ1-2; D is possibly TRBD1 (5 bases). Germline V gene sequence: CDR1 MNHNY, CDR2 SVGAGI (reference sequence). The CDR3 extends over 16 amino acids. Trimming left V 4 bases short and J 1 base short, with 16 bases between. The DNA for the CDR3 is TGTGCCAGCAGTTCCCCTCAACAGACAGTTAACTATGGCTACACCTTC. Amino acid sequence: CASSSPQQTVNYGYTF.

The V call is TRBV13, the J call TRBJ1-5; D might be TRBD1 (5 bases). The CDR3 length is 15 residues. The germline V gene encodes CDR1 PRHDT and CDR2 FYEKMQ (reference sequence). V shed 2 bases and J shed 4 bases, with 12 bases lying between them. The CDR3 sequence is CASSLKGDTNQPQHF. DNA for the CDR3: TGTGCCAGCAGCTTAAAAGGGGATACTAATCAGCCCCAGCATTTT.

The gene calls are TRBV10-3 and TRBJ2-1; 7 nucleotides line up with TRBD1. This CDR3 comprises 17 residues. Germline V gene sequence: CDR1 ENHRY, CDR2 SYGVKD. The ends lost 0 bases at V and 5 bases at J; junction bases unmatched: 10. CDR3 DNA: TGTGCCATCAGTGAGTCTTTCGGCACAGGGGTCGACAATGAGCAGTTCTTC. It yields the protein CAISESFGTGVDNEQFF.